Listed below are T cell receptor beta chains from one sample, sequenced in a study of blood T cell repertoires in COVID-19. The assay was immunoSEQ multiplex PCR, and TCRdb's table has in-frame clones only and misses some. The sample has 300,000 or so clones, 85% to 90% seen once; the top ten hold approximately 3.3%. Material: peripheral blood. The receptor set was obtained from a woman aged 40 to 55 with acute or convalescent COVID-19. CDR3s include the opening cysteine and the closing phenylalanine or tryptophan. The D gene is left open where the match is weak. Clone sizes are given selectively: once, few, many, or a class where the clone is expanded.

J: TRBJ1-1
V: TRBV7-8
D: TRBD1
size: NA
DNA: TGTGCCAGCAGCGAACTCGACAGGGTCCTCAACGCTGAAGCTTTCTTT
CDR3: CASSELDRVLNAEAFF

J: TRBJ1-5
V: TRBV2
D: TRBD1
size: NA
DNA: TGTGCCAGCAGCCAAGGGGACAGAAATCAGCCCCAGCATTTT
CDR3: CASSQGDRNQPQHF

J: TRBJ2-5
V: TRBV6-5
D: NA
size: NA
DNA: TGTGCCAGCGGACCATGGGGGGCCCAGTACTTC
CDR3: CASGPWGAQYF

J: TRBJ1-5
V: TRBV19
D: NA
size: NA
DNA: TGTGCCAGTAGCCGGGTCGGGGTGGGGAGCAATCAGCCCCAGCATTTT
CDR3: CASSRVGVGSNQPQHF

J: TRBJ2-1
V: TRBV5-5
D: TRBD1
size: NA
DNA: TGTGCCAGCAAATACCGGGACAGCCCCAATGAGCAGTTCTTC
CDR3: CASKYRDSPNEQFF

J: TRBJ1-2
V: TRBV5-1
D: NA
size: NA
DNA: TGCGCCAGCAGCCAGACGACGGGGAACTATGGCTACACCTTC
CDR3: CASSQTTGNYGYTF

J: TRBJ2-1
V: TRBV13
D: TRBD2
size: NA
DNA: TGTGCCAGCAGCGACAAACTAGCGGGGGTTTACAATGAGCAGTTCTTC
CDR3: CASSDKLAGVYNEQFF

J: TRBJ2-5
V: TRBV10-3
D: TRBD1
size: NA
DNA: TGTGCCATCAGCTCAAACTCGGGACAGGGGTTGGAGACCCAGTACTTC
CDR3: CAISSNSGQGLETQYF

J: TRBJ2-5
V: TRBV12-5
D: NA
size: NA
DNA: TGTGCTAGTGGTTCCCGGGACACCGGCGGGACCCAGTACTTC
CDR3: CASGSRDTGGTQYF

J: TRBJ2-6
V: TRBV12-5
D: TRBD1
size: NA
DNA: TGTGCTAGTGGTCCTGGACAGGGGGTATGGTCGGCAGGGGCCAACGTCCTGACTTTC
CDR3: CASGPGQGVWSAGANVLTF

J: TRBJ1-1
V: TRBV10-3
D: NA
size: many
DNA: TGTGCCGCCCAAGGGGCAGGCACTGAAGCTTTCTTT
CDR3: CAAQGAGTEAFF

J: TRBJ1-1
V: TRBV5-1
D: NA
size: NA
DNA: TGCGCCAGCAGCTTCTATGAACTGGGGCGCGGGAGCACTGAAGCTTTCTTT
CDR3: CASSFYELGRGSTEAFF

J: TRBJ1-3
V: TRBV5-1
D: NA
size: NA
DNA: TGCGCCAGCAGCTTGTACAGCCTCTCTGGAAACACCATATATTTT
CDR3: CASSLYSLSGNTIYF

J: TRBJ1-3
V: TRBV10-3
D: TRBD1
size: NA
DNA: TGTGCCATCAGCCCGGGACAGGGCTCTGGAAACACCATATATTTT
CDR3: CAISPGQGSGNTIYF

J: TRBJ2-3
V: TRBV18
D: TRBD1
size: NA
DNA: TGTGCCAGCTCACCCAACCGGGACAGATTCACAGATACGCAGTATTTT
CDR3: CASSPNRDRFTDTQYF

J: TRBJ2-2
V: TRBV4-1
D: NA
size: NA
DNA: TGCGCCAGCAGCCCGGACAGTATCTATAGGAACACCGGGGAGCTGTTTTTT
CDR3: CASSPDSIYRNTGELFF

J: TRBJ1-4
V: TRBV4-1
D: NA
size: NA
DNA: TGCGCCAGCAGCCAATCGGGTCAGCCTAATGAAAAACTGTTTTTT
CDR3: CASSQSGQPNEKLFF

J: TRBJ2-3
V: TRBV3-1/TRBV3-2
D: TRBD1
size: NA
DNA: TGTGCCAGCAGCCGAAGTCGGGGAGTGACAGGGACAGATACGCAGTATTTT
CDR3: CASSRSRGVTGTDTQYF

J: TRBJ1-2
V: TRBV11-2
D: TRBD1
size: once
DNA: TGTGCCAGCAGCTTCGCTCGACAGGGAGGTGGCTACACCTTC
CDR3: CASSFARQGGGYTF

J: TRBJ1-6
V: TRBV11-2
D: NA
size: once
DNA: TGTGCCAGCAGCCCAGAGGCGGGGGGGAGTTCACCCCTCCACTTT
CDR3: CASSPEAGGSSPLHF

J: TRBJ1-2
V: TRBV11-1
D: NA
size: NA
DNA: TGTGCCAGCAGCTTACAGGGTACCTATGGCTACACCTTC
CDR3: CASSLQGTYGYTF

J: TRBJ1-2
V: TRBV6-1
D: NA
size: NA
DNA: TGTGCCAGCAGTGAAGCGCTTCGTCGTGGGGGGTTCGAATTTAACTATGGCTACACCTTC
CDR3: CASSEALRRGGFEFNYGYTF

J: TRBJ1-4
V: TRBV5-6
D: NA
size: NA
DNA: TGTGCCAGCAGCTCCTATGAAACAGCAACTAATGAAAAACTGTTTTTT
CDR3: CASSSYETATNEKLFF

J: TRBJ1-2
V: TRBV29-1
D: NA
size: NA
DNA: TGCAGCGTTGAAGGAGGGCATGGCTACACCTTC
CDR3: CSVEGGHGYTF

J: TRBJ2-3
V: TRBV6-4
D: TRBD2
size: once
DNA: TGTGCCAGCGGACCCGGGACTAGCGCAGATACGCAGTATTTT
CDR3: CASGPGTSADTQYF

J: TRBJ2-5
V: TRBV29-1
D: NA
size: once
DNA: TGCAGCGTTGAGAGGGCAGCGAGGGGGGAGACCCAGTACTTC
CDR3: CSVERAARGETQYF

J: TRBJ1-5
V: TRBV2
D: NA
size: NA
DNA: TGTGCCAGCTCGGGGACCGGGGGTCAGCCCCAGCATTTT
CDR3: CASSGTGGQPQHF

J: TRBJ1-3
V: TRBV6-5
D: TRBD1
size: NA
DNA: TGTGCCAGCAGGAAGGGACAGGGGGCTGGAAACACCATATATTTT
CDR3: CASRKGQGAGNTIYF

J: TRBJ1-4
V: TRBV7-9
D: TRBD1
size: NA
DNA: TGTGCCAGCAGCCTACGGATCTCAGGGGGGCCTAATGAAAAACTGTTTTTT
CDR3: CASSLRISGGPNEKLFF

J: TRBJ1-5
V: TRBV30
D: NA
size: NA
DNA: TGTGCCTGGAGTGTTGGCGGGGATAATCAGCCCCAGCATTTT
CDR3: CAWSVGGDNQPQHF

J: TRBJ2-3
V: TRBV3-1/TRBV3-2
D: TRBD2
size: once
DNA: TGTGCCAGCAGCCAAGAAGCGGGGGGAGTCGGATATTTT
CDR3: CASSQEAGGVGYF

J: TRBJ1-4
V: TRBV6-1
D: TRBD1
size: NA
DNA: TGTGCCAGCAGTGATATCCCGGGACAGGGGGAAAAACTGTTTTTT
CDR3: CASSDIPGQGEKLFF

J: TRBJ2-1
V: TRBV10-3
D: TRBD2
size: NA
DNA: TGTGCCATCAGTGTAGCGGGGGGCATCTTAGATGAGCAGTTCTTC
CDR3: CAISVAGGILDEQFF

J: TRBJ2-5
V: TRBV18
D: NA
size: once
DNA: TGTGCCAGCTCATCCCCACAGGGAAGGGAGACCCAGTACTTC
CDR3: CASSSPQGRETQYF

J: TRBJ2-5
V: TRBV5-1
D: NA
size: NA
DNA: TGCGCCAGCAGCGCCCCACAGGGCTCAGAGACCCAGTACTTC
CDR3: CASSAPQGSETQYF

J: TRBJ1-5
V: TRBV27
D: TRBD1
size: NA
DNA: TGTGCCAGCAGTCCTGGGACAGAAAATCAGCCCCAGCATTTT
CDR3: CASSPGTENQPQHF

J: TRBJ1-3
V: TRBV6-5
D: NA
size: NA
DNA: TGTGCGGGGGGTTCAAACTCTGGAAACACCATATATTTT
CDR3: CAGGSNSGNTIYF

J: TRBJ1-2
V: TRBV27
D: NA
size: once
DNA: TGTGCCAGCAGTCGCCGGTGGGGAGGAGAGTCCTATGGCTACACCTTC
CDR3: CASSRRWGGESYGYTF

J: TRBJ2-1
V: TRBV6-5
D: TRBD1
size: NA
DNA: TGTGCCAGCAGGGGAATTGGGACAGGGACCAATGAGCAGTTCTTC
CDR3: CASRGIGTGTNEQFF

J: TRBJ1-6
V: TRBV2
D: NA
size: NA
DNA: TGTGCCAGCACCTTACAGGAACAGAGTAATTCACCCCTCCACTTT
CDR3: CASTLQEQSNSPLHF

J: TRBJ2-1
V: TRBV9
D: NA
size: few
DNA: TGTGCCAGCAGCGTAGTTGTCGGGGGGCTAACCTACAATGAGCAGTTCTTC
CDR3: CASSVVVGGLTYNEQFF

J: TRBJ2-1
V: TRBV7-2
D: TRBD1
size: once
DNA: TGTGCCAGCAGCTCGGGACAGGGGTCCTACAATGAGCAGTTCTTC
CDR3: CASSSGQGSYNEQFF

J: TRBJ1-2
V: TRBV27
D: TRBD1
size: once
DNA: TGTGCCAGCAGTTTTTCCGGGACAGGGGCGGGCTATGGCTACACCTTC
CDR3: CASSFSGTGAGYGYTF

J: TRBJ1-1
V: TRBV5-6
D: NA
size: once
DNA: TGTGCCAGCAGCCTACCACAGGGATTAGGGACTGAAGCTTTCTTT
CDR3: CASSLPQGLGTEAFF

J: TRBJ1-4
V: TRBV11-2
D: TRBD1
size: NA
DNA: TGTGCCAGCAGCCCCTCAACCAGGGGGGCAACTAATGAAAAACTGTTTTTT
CDR3: CASSPSTRGATNEKLFF

J: TRBJ2-2
V: TRBV11-3
D: NA
size: NA
DNA: TGTGCCAGCAGCTCCTACAGGGATGCGAACACCGGGGAGCTGTTTTTT
CDR3: CASSSYRDANTGELFF

J: TRBJ1-5
V: TRBV10-3
D: NA
size: NA
DNA: TGTGCCATCAGTGTCAGGGGTAGCAATCAGCCCCAGCATTTT
CDR3: CAISVRGSNQPQHF